Following are 6 T cell receptor beta chains from one sample sequenced in a study of cytomegalovirus exposure and HLA in healthy donors. PCR involved 60 Vbeta and 13 Jbeta primers. Using immunoSEQ multiplex PCR, the repertoire was profiled, and TCRdb retains in-frame clones only, with some absent. The sample holds some 140,000 clones, around three fifths seen once. Sequenced input: PBMCs. Receptors were obtained from a woman in her thirties or forties in good health and CMV-seronegative.

This clone was counted once. The chain couples TRBV4-1 to TRBJ2-2, with 7 bases matching TRBD1. J gave up 1 base and V 3 bases, and 5 bases lay outside the gene matches. This CDR3 spans 16 amino acids. Looked up from germline, CDR1 is MGHRA and CDR2 is YSYEKL. The CDR3 nucleotides are TGCGCCAGCAGCCATCCCACAGGGGTGAACACCGGGGAGCTGTTTTTT. This encodes CASSHPTGVNTGELFF.

The chain is built from TRBV18 and TRBJ1-5; D remains unclear. V lost 3 bases and J 15 bases, leaving 15 bases between the germline ends. Per the germline V gene, CDR1 is KGHSH and CDR2 is LQKENI. The CDR3 loop spans 12 amino acids. This chain's CDR3 is CASSPDEGEWHF. CDR3 DNA sequence: TGTGCCAGCTCACCTGACGAGGGAGAATGGCATTTT.

The sample holds a few counts of this clone. The gene calls are TRBV30 and TRBJ1-6, with TRBD1 matching over 8 bases. Germline CDR1 and CDR2: GTSNPN and SVGIG (reference sequence). V was clipped by 4 bases and J by 6 bases; unmatched bases: 8. The CDR3 has 15 residues. This CDR3 is CAWNSRGQGNSPLHF. The CDR3 DNA reads as TGTGCCTGGAATTCCAGGGGGCAGGGTAATTCACCCCTCCACTTT.

The chain employs TRBV29-1 and TRBJ2-3; the match to TRBD1 covers 9 bases. The CDR3 is 15 amino acids. V dropped 5 bases and J dropped 3; count of bases not matched to a gene: 9. Germline lookup yields CDR1 SQVTM and CDR2 ANQGSEA. CDR3 nucleotides: TGCAGCGTTTCCACTTACGGGACAGGGACAGATACGCAGTATTTT. The encoded protein is CSVSTYGTGTDTQYF.

The genes are TRBV5-4 and TRBJ1-4; TRBD1 matches 7 bases. This CDR3 region has 14 residues. V trimming: 3 bases; J trimming: 6 bases; junction bases outside the gene matches: 5. Per germline, CDR1 SGHNT and CDR2 YYREEE (reference sequence). The DNA for the CDR3 is TGTGCCAGCAGCTACAACCAGGGGGATGAAAAACTGTTTTTT. Protein product: CASSYNQGDEKLFF.

This clone was seen just once. The chain links TRBV6-5 to TRBJ2-5; TRBD1 aligns across 7 bases. The J call could be wrong; TRBJ2-7 is a better fit for the DNA end. Germline CDR1 is MNHEY and CDR2 is SVGAGI. The CDR3 is 15 residues long. The CDR3 is CASRRDRSLTYEQYF. The CDR3 region has the DNA TGTGCCAGCAGACGGGACAGATCGCTTACCTACGAGCAGTACTTC.